The rows below give T cell receptor beta chains drawn from one sample of a study of metastatic and nonmetastatic thyroid tumors. Using MiXCR, TCRdb reanalyzed the PCR reads. This table has 15,000 to 20,000 clones, around 13% appearing once. The sequencing sample was made of tumor tissue. Receptors originate from a female donor with papillary thyroid cancer or a benign thyroid nodule (not recorded which). Some clones in this sample may be carry-over from other donors' samples. Each CDR3 is given with its conserved first and last residue. D genes are given only for firm matches. Expanded clones are given a class, and other clones once, few, many or no size at all.

D gene: TRBD1; V gene: TRBV5-4; J gene: TRBJ1-1; clone size: many; CDR3 DNA: TGTGCCAGCCAGGGGGGGGCAGCCAACACTGAAGCTTTCTTT; CDR3 protein: CASQGGAANTEAFF
D gene: NA; V gene: TRBV5-6; J gene: TRBJ1-1; clone size: many; CDR3 DNA: TGTGCCAGCAGCTTGGGAGACGCGAGGGGAACTGAAGCTTTCTTT; CDR3 protein: CASSLGDARGTEAFF
D gene: NA; V gene: TRBV12-3/TRBV12-4; J gene: TRBJ1-1; clone size: few; CDR3 DNA: TGTGCCAGCAGTTGGCAAAGGGAAGCTTTCTTT; CDR3 protein: CASSWQREAFF
D gene: TRBD2; V gene: TRBV20-1; J gene: TRBJ2-7; clone size: NA; CDR3 DNA: TGCAGTGCTCTTTGGACTAGCGGGAGGGCCTACGAGCAGTACTTC; CDR3 protein: CSALWTSGRAYEQYF
D gene: TRBD2; V gene: TRBV20-1; J gene: TRBJ2-5; clone size: many; CDR3 DNA: TGCAGTGCTAGTGGGACTAGCGGGAGTGGGGTCCAAGAGACCCAGTACTTC; CDR3 protein: CSASGTSGSGVQETQYF
D gene: TRBD2; V gene: TRBV11-2; J gene: TRBJ2-5; clone size: many; CDR3 DNA: TGTGCCAGCAGCTTCGATTTCTTTGCGGGCGGGGGGACCCAGTACTTC; CDR3 protein: CASSFDFFAGGGTQYF
D gene: TRBD1; V gene: TRBV7-8; J gene: TRBJ1-2; clone size: many; CDR3 DNA: TGTGCCAGCAGCTCCCGGACAGGGACGACCGATGGCTACACCTTC; CDR3 protein: CASSSRTGTTDGYTF
D gene: NA; V gene: TRBV19; J gene: TRBJ1-1; clone size: many; CDR3 DNA: TGTGCCAGTAGTAGGGAGGGGCGAAGCACTGAAGCTTTCTTT; CDR3 protein: CASSREGRSTEAFF
D gene: TRBD2; V gene: TRBV11-1; J gene: TRBJ2-3; clone size: many; CDR3 DNA: TGTGCCAGCAGCCTTAGTTTAGCGGGAGCCCTTAGCACAGATACGCAGTATTTT; CDR3 protein: CASSLSLAGALSTDTQYF
D gene: TRBD2; V gene: TRBV20-1; J gene: TRBJ2-3; clone size: many; CDR3 DNA: TGCAGTGCCCCTATGGGTGGCGGGAGTGGGGATACGCAGTATTTT; CDR3 protein: CSAPMGGGSGDTQYF
D gene: NA; V gene: TRBV6-1; J gene: TRBJ1-3; clone size: NA; CDR3 DNA: TGTGCCAGCAGGGAACGGGACACCTCTGGAAACACCATATATTTT; CDR3 protein: CASRERDTSGNTIYF
D gene: NA; V gene: TRBV10-2; J gene: TRBJ1-1; clone size: many; CDR3 DNA: TGCGCCAGCAGTGATATGGGGAACACTGAAGCTTTCTTT; CDR3 protein: CASSDMGNTEAFF
D gene: TRBD1; V gene: TRBV30; J gene: TRBJ1-2; clone size: NA; CDR3 DNA: TGTGCCTGGAGTAGCGGGACAGGGAATAACTATGGCTACACCTTC; CDR3 protein: CAWSSGTGNNYGYTF
D gene: NA; V gene: TRBV20-1; J gene: TRBJ1-4; clone size: NA; CDR3 DNA: TGCAGTGCTAGACAGGGTACAGGGGAAAAACTGTTTTTT; CDR3 protein: CSARQGTGEKLFF
D gene: TRBD2; V gene: TRBV25-1; J gene: TRBJ2-2; clone size: NA; CDR3 DNA: TGTGCCAGCAGACTAGCGGGAAACACCGGGGAGCTGTTTTTT; CDR3 protein: CASRLAGNTGELFF
D gene: NA; V gene: TRBV5-1; J gene: TRBJ2-1; clone size: many; CDR3 DNA: TGCGCCAGCAGCTTGAGCAGGGTTGGGAATGAGCAGTTCTTC; CDR3 protein: CASSLSRVGNEQFF
D gene: NA; V gene: TRBV20-1; J gene: TRBJ1-1; clone size: many; CDR3 DNA: TGCAGTGCTAGACAGAACACTGAAGCTTTCTTT; CDR3 protein: CSARQNTEAFF
D gene: TRBD1; V gene: TRBV6-1; J gene: TRBJ1-2; clone size: large; CDR3 DNA: TGTGCCAGCAGCACGATGGGACAGGCCTCCGGCTATGGCTACACCTTC; CDR3 protein: CASSTMGQASGYGYTF
D gene: NA; V gene: TRBV12-3/TRBV12-4; J gene: TRBJ2-7; clone size: medium-sized; CDR3 DNA: TGTGCCAGCAGCCGAGACAGGGAGGTGCAGTACTTC; CDR3 protein: CASSRDREVQYF
D gene: TRBD1; V gene: TRBV6-2/TRBV6-3; J gene: TRBJ2-7; clone size: NA; CDR3 DNA: TGTGCCAGCCAAAGACAGGGTGGATACGAGCAGTACTTC; CDR3 protein: CASQRQGGYEQYF
D gene: TRBD2; V gene: TRBV7-8; J gene: TRBJ2-3; clone size: many; CDR3 DNA: TGTGCCAGCAGCCCCCGTAGGAGCGGGAGGACAGATACGCAGTATTTT; CDR3 protein: CASSPRRSGRTDTQYF
D gene: NA; V gene: TRBV7-3; J gene: TRBJ2-6; clone size: NA; CDR3 DNA: TGTGCCAGCAGCTTAAGTCTAGCTGGGGCCAACGTCCTGACTTTC; CDR3 protein: CASSLSLAGANVLTF
D gene: NA; V gene: TRBV28; J gene: TRBJ2-3; clone size: few; CDR3 DNA: TGTGCCAGCAGTTTACCTAGTAGGGATACGCAGTATTTT; CDR3 protein: CASSLPSRDTQYF
D gene: NA; V gene: TRBV10-1; J gene: TRBJ1-4; clone size: many; CDR3 DNA: TGCGCCAGCAGTGATCCGACAGCGCTTAATGAAAAACTGTTTTTT; CDR3 protein: CASSDPTALNEKLFF
D gene: NA; V gene: TRBV19; J gene: TRBJ2-1; clone size: NA; CDR3 DNA: TGTGCCAGTAAGCCGGGACGGGGCTCCTACAATGAGCAGTTCTTC; CDR3 protein: CASKPGRGSYNEQFF
D gene: TRBD1; V gene: TRBV12-5; J gene: TRBJ1-1; clone size: many; CDR3 DNA: TGTGCTAGTGGTAAAACAGGGGTGGCTGAAGCTTTCTTT; CDR3 protein: CASGKTGVAEAFF
D gene: NA; V gene: TRBV11-2; J gene: TRBJ1-6; clone size: many; CDR3 DNA: TGTGCCAGCAGCTTAGTCCGGGAGGATAATTCACCCCTCCACTTT; CDR3 protein: CASSLVREDNSPLHF
D gene: NA; V gene: TRBV20-1; J gene: TRBJ2-3; clone size: NA; CDR3 DNA: TGCAGTGTTGCGACTAGCACAGATACGCAGTATTTT; CDR3 protein: CSVATSTDTQYF
D gene: TRBD1; V gene: TRBV18; J gene: TRBJ2-3; clone size: NA; CDR3 DNA: TGTGCCAGCTCACTTCGGACAGGGGTAACAGATACGCAGTATTTT; CDR3 protein: CASSLRTGVTDTQYF
D gene: NA; V gene: TRBV5-1; J gene: TRBJ2-7; clone size: many; CDR3 DNA: TGCGCCAGCAGTTGGCAGTCTGGGGACGAGCAGTACTTC; CDR3 protein: CASSWQSGDEQYF
D gene: NA; V gene: TRBV18; J gene: TRBJ2-7; clone size: many; CDR3 DNA: TGTGCCAGCTCACCGGGTAGCGCTGGCAGGGCCGAGCAGTACTTC; CDR3 protein: CASSPGSAGRAEQYF
D gene: NA; V gene: TRBV12-3/TRBV12-4; J gene: TRBJ1-6; clone size: many; CDR3 DNA: TGTGCCAGCAGTTCAAGGCAGGGATCACCCCTCCACTTT; CDR3 protein: CASSSRQGSPLHF
D gene: NA; V gene: TRBV28; J gene: TRBJ2-3; clone size: few; CDR3 DNA: TGTGCCAGCGAAAAGGGTCTTAGCACAGATACGCAGTATTTT; CDR3 protein: CASEKGLSTDTQYF
D gene: TRBD1; V gene: TRBV18; J gene: TRBJ2-2; clone size: many; CDR3 DNA: TGTGCCAGCTCACCTATAGGGGGCGTGAACACCGGGGAACTGTTTTTT; CDR3 protein: CASSPIGGVNTGELFF
D gene: NA; V gene: TRBV7-9; J gene: TRBJ2-3; clone size: many; CDR3 DNA: TGTGCCAGCAGAACTAGCACAGATACGCAGTATTTT; CDR3 protein: CASRTSTDTQYF
D gene: NA; V gene: TRBV6-1; J gene: TRBJ2-1; clone size: medium-sized; CDR3 DNA: TGTGCCAGCAGTGCTGACAATGAGCAGTTCTTC; CDR3 protein: CASSADNEQFF
D gene: NA; V gene: TRBV5-4; J gene: TRBJ1-5; clone size: NA; CDR3 DNA: TGTGCAGCAGCGAGGACTCTTAGCAATCAGCCCCAGCATTTT; CDR3 protein: CAAARTLSNQPQHF
D gene: TRBD1; V gene: TRBV6-1; J gene: TRBJ1-5; clone size: many; CDR3 DNA: TGTGCCAGCGGATACCGGGACAGGGAAATCCAGCCCCAGCATTTT; CDR3 protein: CASGYRDREIQPQHF
D gene: NA; V gene: TRBV18; J gene: TRBJ2-5; clone size: many; CDR3 DNA: TGTGCCAGCTCACCAGACCCGGGGGAGACCCAGTACTTC; CDR3 protein: CASSPDPGETQYF
D gene: NA; V gene: TRBV6-1; J gene: TRBJ1-5; clone size: NA; CDR3 DNA: TGTGTCAGCATGGTTTCCCTTAATCAGCCCCAGCATTTT; CDR3 protein: CVSMVSLNQPQHF
D gene: TRBD1; V gene: TRBV12-3/TRBV12-4; J gene: TRBJ1-6; clone size: many; CDR3 DNA: TGTGCCAGCAGTTTTCGACAGGGCAATCCACCCCTCCACTTT; CDR3 protein: CASSFRQGNPPLHF
D gene: TRBD1; V gene: TRBV6-1; J gene: TRBJ2-3; clone size: many; CDR3 DNA: TGTGCCAGCAGTGAAGAATCAGGGGGCCCAGATACGCAGTATTTT; CDR3 protein: CASSEESGGPDTQYF
D gene: NA; V gene: TRBV20-1; J gene: TRBJ2-7; clone size: medium-sized; CDR3 DNA: TGCAGCTTCGGGGTAGCCTACGAGCAGTACTTC; CDR3 protein: CSFGVAYEQYF
D gene: NA; V gene: TRBV5-6; J gene: TRBJ2-7; clone size: many; CDR3 DNA: TGTGCCAGCAGCCTTCGGCTGGGGGGCTACGAGCAGTACTTC; CDR3 protein: CASSLRLGGYEQYF
D gene: NA; V gene: TRBV9; J gene: TRBJ1-1; clone size: many; CDR3 DNA: TGTGCCAGCAGCGCCCGGACCGGGGCAAACACTGAAGCTTTCTTT; CDR3 protein: CASSARTGANTEAFF
D gene: NA; V gene: TRBV9; J gene: TRBJ1-2; clone size: medium-sized; CDR3 DNA: TGTGCCAGCAGCGTAAGGCCTGGTAACTATGGCTACACCTTC; CDR3 protein: CASSVRPGNYGYTF
D gene: NA; V gene: TRBV6-1; J gene: TRBJ1-3; clone size: many; CDR3 DNA: TGTGCCACCTGGACCAGTACTGGAAACACCATATATTTT; CDR3 protein: CATWTSTGNTIYF